This T cell receptor (beta chain) emerged from a study of blood T cell repertoires in COVID-19. Study-level information: From the United States, Italy and Spain came samples of acute and convalescent COVID-19.

Original data processing: Counts of nucleated cells, estimated from reference gene primer amplification, were obtained. TCRdb's copy holds only in-frame clones and misses some; the assay was immunoSEQ multiplex PCR. The V and J calls and clone size come from that table; D and trimming were worked out from the DNA. The sample holds some 220,000 clones, over 75% seen once. This CDR3 contains 18 residues. Germline V lookup: CDR1 KGHDR, CDR2 SFDVKD. J lost 0 bases, V lost 3 bases, and 8 bases had no gene match. This rearrangement joins TRBV24-1 to TRBJ2-3; 10 positions match TRBD2. Sample: peripheral blood. This clonotype was obtained from a man aged 50-59 years with COVID-19, enrolled during active disease. CDR3 DNA: TGTGCCACCAGTGATACCCAACTAGCGGGGCGCAGCACAGATACGCAGTATTTT. It specifies CATSDTQLAGRSTDTQYF.